This T cell receptor (beta chain) was sequenced for a study of blood T cell repertoires in COVID-19. Study details: Samples came from the United States, Italy and Spain, spanning acute and convalescent COVID-19. PBMCs, B-cell-depleted T cells, or T cells provided the cDNA or gDNA that made up the material.

Original processing notes: The assay estimated nucleated cells by amplifying reference gene primers. Profiled with immunoSEQ multiplex PCR; TCRdb holds only in-frame clones, not every one. Clone size and the V and J calls come from that table; the DNA yielded D and trimming. This sample has about 24,000 clones, with 89% found just once. The TCR originated in a woman aged 65 to 85 with active COVID-19. Specimen: peripheral blood.

Here the CDR3 reads CATRTGGESGNTIYF. CDR3 coding DNA: TGTGCCACCAGAACAGGGGGCGAATCTGGAAACACCATATATTTT. The chain employs TRBV24-1 and TRBJ1-3; 9 bases line up with TRBD1. The CDR3 is made up of 15 amino acids. Trimming took 7 bases from V and 1 from J; bases not matched to a gene: 4. The germline CDR1 and CDR2 sequences are KGHDR and SFDVKD.